This T cell receptor (beta chain) was identified during a study of blood T cells in healthy people across ages. In the study overall: Per two T cells, template switching captured roughly one barcoded beta molecule. Study-wide points: Versus aged donors, long-lived donors had higher diversity and more naive CD4+ cells. It was not known whether donors were CMV positive (a possible confounder of expanded clonotype changes). Underestimates were what the diversity estimates from one million T cells were considered to be.

Next came a second PCR, run for about 7 to 12 cycles, which used a sample-barcoded 5' primer along with a J-beta primer mix. One entry per CDR3 protein, called by TCRdb with MiXCR from the 5' RACE reads. The sample shows roughly 800,000 distinct CDR3 sequences, 58% of them seen only once. CDR1 KGHSH and CDR2 LQKENI come from the germline V gene. This CDR3 is 15 amino acids long. With 3 bases removed from V and 2 bases from J, the gap between germline ends came to 13 bases. This clonotype was seen only a few times. Its antigen is currently unknown. V is TRBV18 and J is TRBJ1-1; a weak D match, TRBD1 (6 bases). The receptor was isolated from a man younger than 45 in good health. The sequenced sample consisted of blood. DNA of the CDR3: TGTGCCAGCTCACCTCGGCAGGGGATCAACACTGAAGCTTTCTTT. Translated: CASSPRQGINTEAFF.